These 13 T cell receptor beta chains came from one sample sequenced in a study of T cell responses to AZD1222 COVID-19 vaccine. Only in-frame clones appear in the TCRdb table, and some are missing; sequencing was by immunoSEQ multiplex PCR. In the table there are 99,000 or so clones, more than 85% of which are singletons. The starting material was peripheral blood, obtained on day 0 of AZD1222 vaccination. The receptors shown here come from an adult in good health.

The J gene is TRBJ1-5, the V gene TRBV4-1, with 10 nucleotides matching TRBD1. Per germline, CDR1 MGHRA and CDR2 YSYEKL. The CDR3 spans 17 residues. Trimming removed 5 bases from V and 1 base from J; junction bases left unmatched: 8. The CDR3 here is CASSSPTGGRSNQPQHF. CDR3 coding DNA: TGCGCCAGCAGCTCCCCGACAGGGGGCAGGAGCAATCAGCCCCAGCATTTT.

The chain joins TRBV5-1 to TRBJ2-3; no clear D. The CDR3 extends over 12 amino acids. V lost 6 bases, J lost 2 bases, and 7 bases lay in between. The germline CDR1 and CDR2 sequences are SGHRS and YFSETQ. The CDR3 sequence is CASNDHTDTQYF. Written as DNA, the CDR3 is TGCGCCAGCAACGATCACACAGATACGCAGTATTTT.

The V and J genes are TRBV7-2 and TRBJ1-2; D not resolved. The germline V gene has CDR1 SGHTA and CDR2 FQGNSA. The CDR3 contains 12 residues. Trimming left V 1 base short and J 8 bases short, with 8 bases between. The CDR3 spells CASSLGGRGYTF. The DNA of the CDR3 is TGTGCCAGCAGCTTAGGAGGGCGGGGCTACACCTTC.

The chain is built from TRBV30 and TRBJ2-2, with TRBD2 matching over 16 bases. The trim removed 1 base at V and 0 bases at J, leaving 2 bases unmatched. Germline lookup yields CDR1 GTSNPN and CDR2 SVGIG (reference sequence). This CDR3 has 18 residues. The CDR3 DNA reads as TGTGCCTGGAGTGCAGGGACTAGCGGGAGGGCGAACACCGGGGAGCTGTTTTTT. The encoded protein is CAWSAGTSGRANTGELFF.

The genes are TRBV3-1 (or the pseudogene TRBV3-2) and TRBJ2-1; 12 nucleotides align to TRBD2. There are 16 residues in the CDR3. CDR1 LGHDT and CDR2 YNNKEL come from the germline V gene (reference sequence). Trimming took 2 bases from V and 5 from J; bases not matched to a gene: 4. The CDR3 is CASSQPLAGGNNEQFF. The CDR3 bases are TGTGCCAGCAGCCAACCTCTAGCGGGAGGGAACAATGAGCAGTTCTTC.

The V call is TRBV7-3, the J call TRBJ1-1; no clear D. The V gene lost 5 bases and the J gene lost 1 base, with 8 bases spanning the gap. CDR1 and CDR2 from the germline V gene are SGHTA and FQGTGA. This CDR3 contains 13 residues. The CDR3 loop is CASSPGRNTEAFF. CDR3 coding DNA: TGTGCCAGCAGCCCCGGGCGGAACACTGAAGCTTTCTTT.

This chain links TRBV5-1 with TRBJ2-3; possibly TRBD1 for D (6 bases). CDR3 length: 17 residues. Trimming shortened V by 0 bases and J by 2 bases, and 16 bases separated the two germline ends. Germline-derived CDR1 and CDR2 are SGHRS and YFSETQ. For the CDR3, the DNA is TGCGCCAGCAGCTTGGACGAATACAGGGCCCTCACAGATACGCAGTATTTT. Amino acids: CASSLDEYRALTDTQYF.

The chain joins TRBV7-8 to TRBJ1-4; no definite D call. V lost 0 bases and J lost 2, with 7 bases in between. This CDR3 spans 15 amino acids. CDR1 is SGHVS and CDR2 is FQNEAQ in the germline V gene. The CDR3 bases are TGTGCCAGCAGCTTAGCGGGTTGGACTAATGAAAAACTGTTTTTT. This translates into CASSLAGWTNEKLFF.

The CDR3 spells CASSLWTSGSGDTQYF. Here the CDR3 DNA reads TGCGCCAGCAGCCTCTGGACTAGCGGGAGCGGAGATACGCAGTATTTT. The chain is built from TRBV5-1 and TRBJ2-3; 13 bases are a match to TRBD2. Germline V gene lookup returns CDR1 SGHRS and CDR2 YFSETQ. Trimming took 4 bases from V and 5 from J; bases not matched to a gene: 7. The CDR3 is made up of 16 amino acids.

The V gene is TRBV30, the J gene TRBJ2-1; 10 nucleotides align to TRBD2. This CDR3 is 15 amino acids long. CDR1 is GTSNPN and CDR2 is SVGIG in the germline V gene (reference sequence). V shed 3 bases and J 7 bases; nucleotides not matched to a gene: 9. CDR3 loop: CAWSVLAGEGNEQFF. CDR3 sequence (DNA): TGTGCCTGGAGCGTCCTAGCGGGAGAGGGAAATGAGCAGTTCTTC. Combining the CDR3 with reference TRBV30 and TRBJ2-1 gives the whole variable domain SQTIHQWPATLVQPVGSPLSLECTVEGTSNPNLYWYRQAAGRGLQLLFYSVGIGQISSEVPQNLSASRPQDRQFILSSKKLLLSDSGFYLCAWSVLAGEGNEQFFGPGTRLTVL.

V and J are TRBV1 and TRBJ2-1; TRBD2, the table's D call, lacks a check against the DNA. TRBV1 is given as a pseudogene. The CDR3 extends over 18 amino acids. In nucleotides, the CDR3 is TGCACCAGCAGCCCGAGGCTAGCGGTCCGTTCCTCCTACAATGAGCAGTTCTTC. Its translation is CTSSPRLAVRSSYNEQFF.

The chain joins TRBV2 to TRBJ2-7, with TRBD1 identical over 8 bases. Unmatched junction bases numbered 9, after V lost 5 bases and J lost 6 bases. Looked up from germline, CDR1 is SNHLY and CDR2 is FYNNEI. The CDR3 covers 14 residues. The CDR3 DNA reads as TGTGCCAGCAGTCTGGGACAGGCTCCTCTCGAGCAGTACTTC. Translating gives CASSLGQAPLEQYF.

J is TRBJ1-1 and V is TRBV2; D is undetermined. V lost 7 bases and J 1 base, leaving 10 bases between the germline ends. There are 13 residues in the CDR3. Germline values: CDR1 SNHLY, CDR2 FYNNEI. In nucleotides, the CDR3 is TGTGCCAGCATTCGGGAGAGGAACACTGAAGCTTTCTTT. Its translation: CASIRERNTEAFF.